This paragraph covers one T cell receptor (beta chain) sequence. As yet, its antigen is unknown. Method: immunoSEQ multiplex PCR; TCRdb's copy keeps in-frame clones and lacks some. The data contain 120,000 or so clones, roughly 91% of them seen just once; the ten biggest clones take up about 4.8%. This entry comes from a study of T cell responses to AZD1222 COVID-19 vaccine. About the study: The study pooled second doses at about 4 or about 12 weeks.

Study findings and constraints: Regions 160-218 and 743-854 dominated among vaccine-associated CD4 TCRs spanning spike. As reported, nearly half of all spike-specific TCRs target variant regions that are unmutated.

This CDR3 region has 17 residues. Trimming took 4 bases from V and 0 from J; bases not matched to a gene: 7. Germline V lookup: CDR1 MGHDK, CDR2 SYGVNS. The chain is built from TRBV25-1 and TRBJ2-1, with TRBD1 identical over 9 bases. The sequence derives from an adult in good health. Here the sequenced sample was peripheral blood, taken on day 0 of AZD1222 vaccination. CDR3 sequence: CASSAPPGQGSYNEQFF. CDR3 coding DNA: TGTGCCAGCAGTGCCCCTCCGGGACAGGGCTCCTACAATGAGCAGTTCTTC.